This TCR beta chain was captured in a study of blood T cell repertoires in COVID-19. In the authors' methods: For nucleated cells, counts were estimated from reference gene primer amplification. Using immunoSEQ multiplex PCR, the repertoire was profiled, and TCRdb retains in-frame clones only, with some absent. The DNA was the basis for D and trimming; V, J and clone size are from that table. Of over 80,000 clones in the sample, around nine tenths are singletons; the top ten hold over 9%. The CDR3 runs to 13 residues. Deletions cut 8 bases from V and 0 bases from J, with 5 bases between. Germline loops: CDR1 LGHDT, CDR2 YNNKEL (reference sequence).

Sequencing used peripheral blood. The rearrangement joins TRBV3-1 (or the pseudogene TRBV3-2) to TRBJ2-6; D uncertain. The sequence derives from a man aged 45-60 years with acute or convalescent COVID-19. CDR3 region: CASYLSGANVLTF. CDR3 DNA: TGTGCCAGCTATCTCTCTGGGGCCAACGTCCTGACTTTC.